The rows below give T cell receptor beta chains drawn from one sample of a study of T cells in Graves' hyperthyroidism and ophthalmopathy. TCRdb reprocessed the multiplex PCR reads via MiXCR and lists one record per CDR3 protein. The sample holds roughly 500,000 distinct CDR3 sequences, 40% to 50% seen once. Sequencing was performed on peripheral blood or thyroid tissue (not recorded which). The receptor set was obtained from an adult woman with Graves' disease, either hyperthyroidism or ophthalmopathy (not recorded which). Each CDR3 is given with its conserved first and last residue.

V	J	CDR3
TRBV7-9	TRBJ2-7	CASSLAGTGPDEQYF
TRBV19	TRBJ1-5	CASEDVQWRNQPQHF
TRBV5-6	TRBJ1-1	CASSPPMGDTEAFF
TRBV2	TRBJ1-1	CASSEGSRAFF
TRBV6-2/TRBV6-3	TRBJ1-5	CASSPLAGVQPQHF
TRBV24-1	TRBJ2-2	CATRGLQGAGELFF
TRBV2	TRBJ2-5	CASSAISGSGETQYF
TRBV7-2	TRBJ1-4	CASSEYNEKLFF
TRBV20-1	TRBJ1-6	CSATEVDASPLHF
TRBV7-2	TRBJ1-5	CASSPSGVNQPQHF
TRBV7-2	TRBJ1-1	CASSLPGPNTEAFF
TRBV27	TRBJ1-3	CASSPEGRLNGNTIYF
TRBV10-3	TRBJ2-7	CAISELAGGGLYEQYF
TRBV11-2	TRBJ2-1	CASSQTGGHERSF
TRBV11-2	TRBJ2-2	CASSPRTWRANTGELFF
TRBV6-2/TRBV6-3	TRBJ1-1	CASTPSPGTVNTEAFF
TRBV2	TRBJ2-7	CASRGLAYEQYF
TRBV19	TRBJ1-4	CASSGLPASEKLFF
TRBV29-1	TRBJ2-5	CSVYGYQETQYF
TRBV18	TRBJ2-7	CASSPSGGTTYEQYF
TRBV4-3	TRBJ1-2	CASSQDPKGGYTF
TRBV12-3/TRBV12-4	TRBJ1-2	CASSRPGQPYGYTF
TRBV7-2	TRBJ2-3	CASSRTSLDTDTQYF
TRBV15	TRBJ1-3	CATSRDHSTSITAGNTIYF
TRBV7-2	TRBJ1-3	CASSLSYSWDLSGNTIYF
TRBV29-1	TRBJ2-1	CSVEDPGLYYNEQFF
TRBV7-8	TRBJ2-7	CASSLSIGLAGRSYEQYF
TRBV7-9	TRBJ1-1	CASSLGSGLNTEAFF
TRBV15	TRBJ2-5	CATRDSGGTGETQYF
TRBV20-1	TRBJ1-3	CSARGDRVPSGNTIYF
TRBV19	TRBJ2-6	CASSWTAFSGANVLTF
TRBV19	TRBJ2-7	CASMGVSSRDSYEQYF
TRBV5-8	TRBJ1-2	CASSFLTGTGVRGYGYTF
TRBV20-1	TRBJ2-2	CSARFSETSTGELFF
TRBV7-9	TRBJ1-2	CASSPPGSANYGYTF
TRBV7-9	TRBJ1-2	CASSLPALLMDGYTF
TRBV5-6	TRBJ1-2	CASSLAGVIGYTF
TRBV11-2	TRBJ2-7	CASSGQKGVRSYEQYF
TRBV24-1	TRBJ1-2	CATSEGYGYVDGYTF
TRBV7-9	TRBJ2-7	CASSRSSGSGVTYEQYF
TRBV7-3	TRBJ1-2	CASSPGVDGYTF
TRBV2	TRBJ2-7	CASSFSSGRANEQYF
TRBV7-9	TRBJ2-7	CASDRINYEQYF
TRBV7-2	TRBJ2-7	CASSLGGSSEQYF
TRBV6-5	TRBJ1-1	CASSYGPTAGTEAFF
TRBV4-1	TRBJ2-5	CASSQVRQGWETQYF
TRBV20-1	TRBJ1-6	CSALRDSNSPLHF
TRBV12-3/TRBV12-4	TRBJ1-1	CASSADGEAFF
TRBV29-1	TRBJ1-3	CSVVPAGGNTIYF
TRBV7-2	TRBJ1-4	CASSLRGDGNEKLFF
TRBV28	TRBJ1-4	CASRRNPNEKLFF
TRBV10-2	TRBJ1-1	CASKGYTEAFF
TRBV29-1	TRBJ2-5	CSVEASGSETQYF